The 3 T cell receptor beta chains reported below all come from one sample, sequenced in a study of T cells after yellow fever vaccination. Via MiXCR, TCRdb re-called the 5' RACE reads, giving one row per CDR3 protein. The table shows about 630,000 distinct CDR3 sequences, with approximately 13% occurring only once. The sequences come from PBMCs, collected on the day of the yellow fever booster vaccination. These receptor sequences come from a young man who received the YFV17D yellow fever vaccine.

This clonotype was observed a few times. The chain combines TRBV20-1 with TRBJ1-2; D may be TRBD1 (6 bases). Between the trimmed V and J ends, which lost 4 bases and 4 bases, there was a span of 7 bases. Germline CDR1 and CDR2: DFQATT and SNEGSKA (reference sequence). This CDR3 is built from 11 residues. The CDR3 here is CSAKQGYGYTF. The CDR3 DNA is TGCAGTGCTAAACAGGGCTATGGCTACACCTTC.

This clonotype came up a few times. The chain uses TRBV7-9 and TRBJ2-7; possibly TRBD1 or TRBD2 for D (5 bases each). The CDR3 covers 13 residues. Germline V lookup: CDR1 SEHNR, CDR2 FQNEAQ (reference sequence). Here the CDR3 reads CAEGDPLNYEQYF. The CDR3, as DNA: TGTGCAGAAGGGGACCCCCTCAACTACGAGCAGTACTTC.

Only a few counts were recorded for this clonotype. The CDR3 DNA sequence: TGTGCCAGCAGCTCAACAGGGGCCCAGACCCAGTACTTC. Translated, it gives CASSSTGAQTQYF. The gene calls are TRBV7-2 and TRBJ2-5, with TRBD1 identical over 7 bases. V lost 4 bases, J lost 6 bases, and 5 bases stayed unmatched. This CDR3 has 13 amino acids. CDR1 and CDR2 from the germline V gene are SGHTA and FQGNSA.